A single sample gave rise to the 8 T cell receptor beta chains below, sequenced in a study of shared clonotypes between healthy human individuals (dated by TCRdb to between 2020 and 2021). The library was obtained by the immunoSEQ multiplex PCR assay. What TCRdb holds here is the immuneACCESS table cut down to in-frame rearrangements. Part of the clones is not present; checked against another copy, under half of the missing clones reflect an unresolved V gene, and the others are unexplained. Here the sample has 1.5 million to 2.5 million clones; about 95% occur a single time. The ten largest make up more than 0.95% of the sample. For the CD8 naive samples, CD45RO-negative cells were positively selected for CCR7, yielding a CD45RA+CCR7+ population from which TemRA cells were excluded. Sequencing input: naive CD8+ T cells sorted from blood. Per the publication, the cell subset or site label means: CD45RA+CCR7+. The receptors originated from a man between 18 and 35 years old in good health.

The chain recombines TRBV5-1 with TRBJ2-7; no firm D call. Trimming stripped 2 bases from V and 0 bases from J, with 9 bases between. CDR3 length: 14 amino acids. CDR1 SGHRS and CDR2 YFSETQ come from the germline V gene. CDR3 protein: CASSFSLASYEQYF. The DNA for the CDR3 is TGCGCCAGCAGCTTCAGCCTTGCCTCCTACGAGCAGTACTTC. Drawing the rest from reference TRBV5-1 and TRBJ2-7, the complete variable domain is KAGVTQTPRYLIKTRGQQVTLSCSPISGHRSVSWYQQTPGQGLQFLFEYFSETQRNKGNFPGRFSGRQFSNSRSEMNVSTLELGDSALYLCASSFSLASYEQYFGPGTRLTVT.

The chain links TRBV27 to TRBJ2-7; TRBD2 is a possible D gene (6 bases). Germline V lookup: CDR1 MNHEY, CDR2 SMNVEV (reference sequence). With 6 bases removed from V and 2 bases from J, the gap between germline ends came to 11 bases. The CDR3 covers 13 residues. Here the CDR3 reads CASRPGLTYEQYF. In DNA, the CDR3 is TGTGCCAGCAGGCCGGGACTTACCTACGAGCAGTACTTC.

The J gene is TRBJ2-7, the V gene TRBV19, with 8 bases matching TRBD1. The trim removed 5 bases at V and 3 bases at J, leaving 6 bases unmatched. CDR1 and CDR2 (germline): LNHDA, SQIVND (reference sequence). This CDR3 region has 14 residues. The CDR3 spells CASSWGTGVYEQYF. The DNA for the CDR3 is TGTGCCAGTAGTTGGGGGACAGGTGTCTACGAGCAGTACTTC.

The chain combines TRBV2 with TRBJ2-1; 7 bases fit TRBD2. Germline CDR1 reads SNHLY; CDR2 reads FYNNEI. There are 14 residues in the CDR3. Losses at the gene ends were 3 bases for V and 8 bases for J; bases not matched to a gene: 7. CDR3 DNA sequence: TGTGCCAGCAGTGATGGGGAGGGCCTCCATGAGCAGTTCTTC. Amino acid sequence: CASSDGEGLHEQFF.

The gene calls are TRBV28 and TRBJ2-1; 7 bases map to TRBD1. Unmatched junction bases numbered 2, after V lost 1 base and J lost 2 bases. Per germline, CDR1 MDHEN and CDR2 SYDVKM. This CDR3 is 15 amino acids long. The chain's CDR3 is CASSLSGQPYNEQFF. As DNA, the CDR3 is TGTGCCAGCAGTTTATCGGGACAGCCCTACAATGAGCAGTTCTTC. Full variable domain (rest looked up from reference TRBV28 and TRBJ2-1): DVKVTQSSRYLVKRTGEKVFLECVQDMDHENMFWYRQDPGLGLRLIYFSYDVKMKEKGDIPEGYSVSREKKERFSLILESASTNQTSMYLCASSLSGQPYNEQFFGPGTRLTVL.

The J gene is TRBJ1-4, the V gene TRBV6-5; unclear D gene. The germline V gene encodes CDR1 MNHEY and CDR2 SVGAGI. This CDR3 spans 13 amino acids. The V gene lost 2 bases and the J gene lost 8 bases, with 9 bases spanning the gap. The CDR3 sequence: CASSYSMREKLFF. The CDR3 DNA sequence: TGTGCCAGCAGTTACAGTATGCGGGAAAAACTGTTTTTT.

This clone was detected once. CDR3 in DNA: TGTGCCAGCAGTTACGGTCGAGGCGGGGAGCTGTTTTTT. Protein: CASSYGRGGELFF. This chain joins TRBV6-5 and TRBJ2-2; D is unclear. Germline V gives CDR1 MNHEY, CDR2 SVGAGI. With 2 bases removed from V and 7 bases from J, the gap between germline ends came to 8 bases. This CDR3 has 13 residues.

The V and J genes are TRBV13 and TRBJ2-7; 8 bases map to TRBD2. The CDR3 runs to 13 residues. The germline V gene has CDR1 PRHDT and CDR2 FYEKMQ (reference sequence). V lost 5 bases and J lost 3; bases outside the gene matches: 3. CDR3 region: CASSPTSGYEQYF. The CDR3 DNA sequence: TGTGCCAGCAGCCCCACTAGCGGCTACGAGCAGTACTTC.